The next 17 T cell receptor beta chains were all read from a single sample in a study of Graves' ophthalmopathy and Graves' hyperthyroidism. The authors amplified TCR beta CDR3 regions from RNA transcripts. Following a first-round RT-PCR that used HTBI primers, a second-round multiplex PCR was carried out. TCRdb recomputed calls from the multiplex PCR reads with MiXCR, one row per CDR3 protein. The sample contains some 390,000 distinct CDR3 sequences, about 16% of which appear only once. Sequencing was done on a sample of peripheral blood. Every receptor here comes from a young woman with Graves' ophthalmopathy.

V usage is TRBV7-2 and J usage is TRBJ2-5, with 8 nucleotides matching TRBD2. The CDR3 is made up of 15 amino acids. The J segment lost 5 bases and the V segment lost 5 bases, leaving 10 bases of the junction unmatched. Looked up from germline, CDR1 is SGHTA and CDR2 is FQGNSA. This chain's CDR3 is CASSASGGARETQYF. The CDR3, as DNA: TGTGCCAGCAGCGCCAGCGGGGGCGCAAGGGAGACCCAGTACTTC.

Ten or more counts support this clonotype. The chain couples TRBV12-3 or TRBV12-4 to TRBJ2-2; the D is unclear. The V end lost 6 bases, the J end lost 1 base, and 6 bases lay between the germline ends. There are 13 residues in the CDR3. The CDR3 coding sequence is TGTGCCAGCAGGGACGAGAACACCGGGGAGCTGTTTTTT. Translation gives CASRDENTGELFF.

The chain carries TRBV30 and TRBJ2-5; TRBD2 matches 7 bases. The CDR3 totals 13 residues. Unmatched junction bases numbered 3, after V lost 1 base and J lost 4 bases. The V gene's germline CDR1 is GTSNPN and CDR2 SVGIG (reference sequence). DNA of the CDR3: TGTGCCTGGAGTGAGCCTAGCGGAGAGACCCAGTACTTC. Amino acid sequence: CAWSEPSGETQYF.

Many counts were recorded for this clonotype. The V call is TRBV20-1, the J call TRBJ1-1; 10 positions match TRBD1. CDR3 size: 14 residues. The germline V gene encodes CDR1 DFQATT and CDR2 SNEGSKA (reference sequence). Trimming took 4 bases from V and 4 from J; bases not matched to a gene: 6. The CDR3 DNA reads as TGCAGTGCTAAACGGGACAGGGGAGCCACTGAAGCTTTCTTT. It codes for CSAKRDRGATEAFF.

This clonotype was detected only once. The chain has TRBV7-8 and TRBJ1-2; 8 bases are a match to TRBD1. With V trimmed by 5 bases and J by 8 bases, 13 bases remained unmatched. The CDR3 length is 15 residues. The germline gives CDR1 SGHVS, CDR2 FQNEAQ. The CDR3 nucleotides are TGTGCCAGCAGCCCTACCATCGGACAGGGTTTGGGCTACACCTTC. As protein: CASSPTIGQGLGYTF.

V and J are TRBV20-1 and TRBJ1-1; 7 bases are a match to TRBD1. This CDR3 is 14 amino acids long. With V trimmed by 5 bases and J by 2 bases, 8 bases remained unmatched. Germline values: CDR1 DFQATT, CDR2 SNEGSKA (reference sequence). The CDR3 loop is CSAPQGDPNTEAFF. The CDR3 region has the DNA TGCAGTGCTCCTCAGGGGGACCCAAACACTGAAGCTTTCTTT.

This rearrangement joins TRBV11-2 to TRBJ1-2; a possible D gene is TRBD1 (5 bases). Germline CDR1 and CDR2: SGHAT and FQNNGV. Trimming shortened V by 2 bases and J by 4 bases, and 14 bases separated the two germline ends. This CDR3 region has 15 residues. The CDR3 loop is CASSLYSGDLYGYTF. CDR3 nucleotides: TGTGCCAGCAGCTTATATTCTGGGGACCTCTATGGCTACACCTTC.

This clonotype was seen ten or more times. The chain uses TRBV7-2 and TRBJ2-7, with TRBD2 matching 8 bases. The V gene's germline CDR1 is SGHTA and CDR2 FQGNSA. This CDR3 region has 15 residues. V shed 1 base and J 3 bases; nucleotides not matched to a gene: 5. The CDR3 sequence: CASSLEGSGVYEQYF. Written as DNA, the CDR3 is TGTGCCAGCAGCTTAGAGGGTAGCGGGGTCTACGAGCAGTACTTC. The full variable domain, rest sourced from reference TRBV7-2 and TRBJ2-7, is GAGVSQSPSNKVTEKGKDVELRCDPISGHTALYWYRQSLGQGLEFLIYFQGNSAPDKSGLPSDRFSAERTGGSVSTLTIQRTQQEDSAVYLCASSLEGSGVYEQYFGPGTRLTVT.

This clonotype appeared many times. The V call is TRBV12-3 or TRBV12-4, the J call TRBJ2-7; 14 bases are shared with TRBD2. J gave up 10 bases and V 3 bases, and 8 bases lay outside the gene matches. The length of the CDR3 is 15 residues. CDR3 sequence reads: CASSFGGGTSGSQYF. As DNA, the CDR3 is TGTGCCAGCAGTTTTGGGGGGGGGACTAGCGGGAGCCAGTACTTC.

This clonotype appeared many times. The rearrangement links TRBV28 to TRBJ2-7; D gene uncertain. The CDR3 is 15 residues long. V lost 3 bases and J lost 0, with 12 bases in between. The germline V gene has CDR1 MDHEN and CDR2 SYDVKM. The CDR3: CASSFGVWGSYEQYF. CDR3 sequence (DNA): TGTGCCAGCAGTTTCGGAGTGTGGGGCTCCTACGAGCAGTACTTC.

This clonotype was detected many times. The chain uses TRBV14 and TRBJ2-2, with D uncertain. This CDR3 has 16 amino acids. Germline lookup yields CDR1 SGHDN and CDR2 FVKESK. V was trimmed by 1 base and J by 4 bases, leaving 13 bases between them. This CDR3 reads CASSQGAGFSTGELFF. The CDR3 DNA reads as TGTGCCAGCAGCCAAGGGGCTGGGTTTAGCACCGGGGAGCTGTTTTTT.

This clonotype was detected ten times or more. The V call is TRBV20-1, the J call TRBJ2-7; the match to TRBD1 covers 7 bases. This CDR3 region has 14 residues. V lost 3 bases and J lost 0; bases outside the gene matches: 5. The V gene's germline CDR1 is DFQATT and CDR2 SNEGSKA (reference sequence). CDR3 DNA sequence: TGCAGTGCTAGCCGGGACAGCAGCTCCTACGAGCAGTACTTC. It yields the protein CSASRDSSSYEQYF.

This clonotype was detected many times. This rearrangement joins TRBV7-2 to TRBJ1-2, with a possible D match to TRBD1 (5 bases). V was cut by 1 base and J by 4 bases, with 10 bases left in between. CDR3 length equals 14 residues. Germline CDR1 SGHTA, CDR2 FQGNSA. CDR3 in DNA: TGTGCCAGCAGCTTAGTGGAGGGGATCTATGGCTACACCTTC. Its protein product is CASSLVEGIYGYTF.

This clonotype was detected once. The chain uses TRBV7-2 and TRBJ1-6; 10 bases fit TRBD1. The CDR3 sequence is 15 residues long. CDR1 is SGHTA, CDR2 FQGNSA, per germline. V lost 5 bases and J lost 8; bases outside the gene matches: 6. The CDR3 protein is CASSPLGQGDSPLHF. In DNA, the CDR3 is TGTGCCAGCAGCCCTCTCGGACAGGGGGATTCACCCCTCCACTTT. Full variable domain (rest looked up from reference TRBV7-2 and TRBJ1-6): GAGVSQSPSNKVTEKGKDVELRCDPISGHTALYWYRQSLGQGLEFLIYFQGNSAPDKSGLPSDRFSAERTGGSVSTLTIQRTQQEDSAVYLCASSPLGQGDSPLHFGNGTRLTVT.

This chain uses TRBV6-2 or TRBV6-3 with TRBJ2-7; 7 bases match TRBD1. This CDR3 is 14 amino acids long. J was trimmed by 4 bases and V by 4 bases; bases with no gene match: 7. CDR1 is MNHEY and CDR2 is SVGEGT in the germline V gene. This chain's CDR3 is CASSWDSSLYEQYF. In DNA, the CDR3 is TGTGCCAGCAGTTGGGACAGCTCCCTATACGAGCAGTACTTC.

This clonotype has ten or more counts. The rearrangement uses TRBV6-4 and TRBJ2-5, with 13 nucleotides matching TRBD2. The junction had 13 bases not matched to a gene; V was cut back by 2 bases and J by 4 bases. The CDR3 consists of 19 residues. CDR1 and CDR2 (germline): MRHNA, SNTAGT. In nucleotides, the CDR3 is TGTGCCAGCAGTGACCCTCCGGGACTAGCGGGGCGATACTCAGAGACCCAGTACTTC. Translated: CASSDPPGLAGRYSETQYF.

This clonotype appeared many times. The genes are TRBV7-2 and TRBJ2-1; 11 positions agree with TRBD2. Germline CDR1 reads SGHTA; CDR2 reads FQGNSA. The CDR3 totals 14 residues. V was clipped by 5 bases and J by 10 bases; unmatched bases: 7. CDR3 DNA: TGTGCCAGCAGCGGTACTAGCGGGGGATGGGAGCAGTTCTTC. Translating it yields CASSGTSGGWEQFF.